A selection of T cell receptor beta chains follows, all from one sample in a study of early T cells in non-severe SARS-CoV-2 infection. In TCRdb, the 5' RACE reads were re-called with MiXCR into one record per CDR3 protein. The sample carries 50,000 to 70,000 distinct CDR3 sequences, roughly 8% recorded once. Sequencing was done on a sample of whole blood. The receptors stem from an adult who was a healthcare worker with PCR-confirmed SARS-CoV-2 infection or an uninfected control (not recorded which). Both conserved end residues are part of each CDR3. The D gene is left open where the match is weak. Not every row has a clone size; where given, it reads once, few, many or a size class.

d_call: TRBD1; v_call: TRBV6-6; clone_size: many; j_call: TRBJ1-2; cdr3_length: 16; cdr3_nt: TGTGCCAGCAGTTGGGGCGACAGGGGCCTACTTGAGGGCTACACCTTC; cdr3_aa: CASSWGDRGLLEGYTF
d_call: -; v_call: TRBV3-1; clone_size: few; j_call: TRBJ2-1; cdr3_length: 16; cdr3_nt: TGTGCCAGCAGCCCGTGGACTCCTAACCTTTACAATGAGCAGTTCTTC; cdr3_aa: CASSPWTPNLYNEQFF
d_call: TRBD2; v_call: TRBV7-9; clone_size: -; j_call: TRBJ2-1; cdr3_length: 19; cdr3_nt: TGTGCCAGCAGCTTCGGACTAGCGGGAGGGCCCGGCTCCTACAATGAGCAGTTCTTC; cdr3_aa: CASSFGLAGGPGSYNEQFF
d_call: TRBD2; v_call: TRBV20-1; clone_size: -; j_call: TRBJ2-7; cdr3_length: 13; cdr3_nt: TGCAGTGCTAAGCGGGAGGGAGTATACGAGCAGTACTTC; cdr3_aa: CSAKREGVYEQYF
d_call: -; v_call: TRBV7-2; clone_size: few; j_call: TRBJ2-1; cdr3_length: 16; cdr3_nt: TGTGCCAGCAGCAGCCCGGGGGGCGGCCGCTACAATGAGCAGTTCTTC; cdr3_aa: CASSSPGGGRYNEQFF
d_call: TRBD2; v_call: TRBV20-1; clone_size: many; j_call: TRBJ2-5; cdr3_length: 14; cdr3_nt: TGCAGTGCTAGTCTAGCGGGAGGGTTAGAGACCCAGTACTTC; cdr3_aa: CSASLAGGLETQYF
d_call: TRBD1; v_call: TRBV10-1; clone_size: few; j_call: TRBJ1-1; cdr3_length: 14; cdr3_nt: TGCGCCAGCAGTATGACAGGGGAAGGCACTGAAGCTTTCTTT; cdr3_aa: CASSMTGEGTEAFF
d_call: -; v_call: TRBV30; clone_size: many; j_call: TRBJ2-7; cdr3_length: 13; cdr3_nt: TGTGCCTGGAGTGTACTAGGGTCTGGGGAGCAGTACTTC; cdr3_aa: CAWSVLGSGEQYF
d_call: -; v_call: TRBV2; clone_size: -; j_call: TRBJ2-3; cdr3_length: 13; cdr3_nt: TGTGCCAGTAGTGTCACAGAGCCAGATACGCAGTATTTT; cdr3_aa: CASSVTEPDTQYF
d_call: -; v_call: TRBV5-8; clone_size: -; j_call: TRBJ1-1; cdr3_length: 12; cdr3_nt: TGTGCCAGCAGCCGACAACTCAGCAGGGCTTTCTTT; cdr3_aa: CASSRQLSRAFF
d_call: -; v_call: TRBV28; clone_size: many; j_call: TRBJ2-1; cdr3_length: 16; cdr3_nt: TGTGCCAGCAGTTTATTGGCGGGTTCCTCCTACAATGAGCAGTTCTTC; cdr3_aa: CASSLLAGSSYNEQFF
d_call: -; v_call: TRBV13; clone_size: few; j_call: TRBJ1-1; cdr3_length: 11; cdr3_nt: TGTGCCAGCAGCTCGGACAGTGAAGCTTTCTTT; cdr3_aa: CASSSDSEAFF
d_call: TRBD2; v_call: TRBV19; clone_size: -; j_call: TRBJ2-1; cdr3_length: 14; cdr3_nt: TGTGCCAGTAACAAGCGGGGTACCTACAATGAGCAGTTCTTC; cdr3_aa: CASNKRGTYNEQFF
d_call: -; v_call: TRBV21-1; clone_size: few; j_call: TRBJ1-1; cdr3_length: 14; cdr3_nt: TGTGCCAGGAGAGGAGGGACTATGAACACTGAAGCTTTCTTT; cdr3_aa: CARRGGTMNTEAFF
d_call: TRBD1; v_call: TRBV5-5; clone_size: many; j_call: TRBJ1-1; cdr3_length: 16; cdr3_nt: TGTGCCAGCACCCCGGGTGGCGGGACAGTAAGCACTGAAGCTTTCTTT; cdr3_aa: CASTPGGGTVSTEAFF
d_call: -; v_call: TRBV25-1; clone_size: many; j_call: TRBJ1-4; cdr3_length: 13; cdr3_nt: TGTGCCAGCAGTGATAATCAGCAAGGAAAACTGTTTTTT; cdr3_aa: CASSDNQQGKLFF
d_call: TRBD2; v_call: TRBV28; clone_size: many; j_call: TRBJ2-3; cdr3_length: 15; cdr3_nt: TGTGCCAGCAGCCTAAGCGGGAGAGGGTCAGATACGCAGTATTTT; cdr3_aa: CASSLSGRGSDTQYF
d_call: TRBD2; v_call: TRBV2; clone_size: many; j_call: TRBJ2-7; cdr3_length: 15; cdr3_nt: TGTGCCAGCAGGTCGGAGGCGGGAGCCTCCTACGAGCAGTACTTC; cdr3_aa: CASRSEAGASYEQYF
d_call: -; v_call: TRBV18; clone_size: few; j_call: TRBJ2-7; cdr3_length: 13; cdr3_nt: TGTGCCAGCTCCCCGACTAGTCCCCACGAGCAGTACTTC; cdr3_aa: CASSPTSPHEQYF
d_call: TRBD2; v_call: TRBV20-1; clone_size: many; j_call: TRBJ2-7; cdr3_length: 18; cdr3_nt: TGCAGTGTCAGACCGACTAGCGGGATGTTGGCGCAATCCTACGAGCAGTACTTC; cdr3_aa: CSVRPTSGMLAQSYEQYF
d_call: -; v_call: TRBV12-3/TRBV12-4; clone_size: few; j_call: TRBJ2-7; cdr3_length: 15; cdr3_nt: TGTGCCAGCAGTCCCGTGGTCGGGGCAACCTACGAGCAGTACTTC; cdr3_aa: CASSPVVGATYEQYF
d_call: -; v_call: TRBV14; clone_size: many; j_call: TRBJ1-1; cdr3_length: 12; cdr3_nt: TGTGCCAGCAGCCAACAGGGGACTGAAGCTTTCTTT; cdr3_aa: CASSQQGTEAFF
d_call: TRBD1; v_call: TRBV6-2/TRBV6-3; clone_size: many; j_call: TRBJ1-5; cdr3_length: 15; cdr3_nt: TGTGCCAGCAGTTCCAGGGGGCCAGGCAATCAGCCCCAGCATTTT; cdr3_aa: CASSSRGPGNQPQHF
d_call: TRBD2; v_call: TRBV10-3; clone_size: few; j_call: TRBJ2-7; cdr3_length: 13; cdr3_nt: TGTGCCATCCGACTAGCGGGAGGATACGAGCAGTACTTC; cdr3_aa: CAIRLAGGYEQYF
d_call: -; v_call: TRBV28; clone_size: -; j_call: TRBJ1-1; cdr3_length: 11; cdr3_nt: TGTGCCTCCTCCGGAGGCACTGAAGCTTTCTTT; cdr3_aa: CASSGGTEAFF
d_call: -; v_call: TRBV9; clone_size: many; j_call: TRBJ2-3; cdr3_length: 14; cdr3_nt: TGTGCCAGCAGCCCTCCCGTAAGCGACGATACGCAGTATTTT; cdr3_aa: CASSPPVSDDTQYF
d_call: TRBD2; v_call: TRBV3-1; clone_size: many; j_call: TRBJ2-1; cdr3_length: 19; cdr3_nt: TGTGCCAGCAGCCAAGACGGGGGACTAGCGCCTATCTCCTACAATGAGCAGTTCTTC; cdr3_aa: CASSQDGGLAPISYNEQFF
d_call: -; v_call: TRBV7-8; clone_size: -; j_call: TRBJ1-5; cdr3_length: 13; cdr3_nt: TGTGCCAGCAGCGCCCACAGAAATCAGCCCCAGCATTTT; cdr3_aa: CASSAHRNQPQHF
d_call: -; v_call: TRBV4-2; clone_size: many; j_call: TRBJ2-5; cdr3_length: 12; cdr3_nt: TGTGCCAGCAGCCCTCCCGCCGAGACCCAGTACTTC; cdr3_aa: CASSPPAETQYF
d_call: -; v_call: TRBV7-6; clone_size: many; j_call: TRBJ2-1; cdr3_length: 14; cdr3_nt: TGTGCCAGCAGCTGGTCTCTGGGAGACAATGAGCAGTTCTTC; cdr3_aa: CASSWSLGDNEQFF
d_call: -; v_call: TRBV19; clone_size: few; j_call: TRBJ2-7; cdr3_length: 13; cdr3_nt: TGTGCCAGTAGTCCTCAGGCAGGGGACGAGCAGTACTTC; cdr3_aa: CASSPQAGDEQYF
d_call: TRBD1; v_call: TRBV10-3; clone_size: -; j_call: TRBJ1-1; cdr3_length: 15; cdr3_nt: TGTGCCATCAGTGGGGGAGGGGGACAGGGCACTGAAGCTTTCTTT; cdr3_aa: CAISGGGGQGTEAFF
d_call: -; v_call: TRBV12-3/TRBV12-4; clone_size: many; j_call: TRBJ1-5; cdr3_length: 17; cdr3_nt: TGTGCCAGCAGTTACCTCTCTGACGCGAGGGGCAATCAGCCCCAGCATTTT; cdr3_aa: CASSYLSDARGNQPQHF
d_call: -; v_call: TRBV14; clone_size: few; j_call: TRBJ2-4; cdr3_length: 15; cdr3_nt: TGTGCCAGCAGCATTCTCGGAGGGCCGGGAAACATTCAGTACTTC; cdr3_aa: CASSILGGPGNIQYF
d_call: -; v_call: TRBV7-2; clone_size: once; j_call: TRBJ2-3; cdr3_length: 15; cdr3_nt: TGTGCCAGCAGCTTAGTACCCCTGCTTTGGGATACGCAGTATTTT; cdr3_aa: CASSLVPLLWDTQYF
d_call: -; v_call: TRBV2; clone_size: many; j_call: TRBJ2-1; cdr3_length: 15; cdr3_nt: TGTGCCAGCAGTCCCTTGGGCGGGACCTACAATGAGCAGTTCTTC; cdr3_aa: CASSPLGGTYNEQFF
d_call: -; v_call: TRBV2; clone_size: few; j_call: TRBJ1-2; cdr3_length: 12; cdr3_nt: TGTGCCAGCAGTATGGAGCCCTATGGCTACACCTTC; cdr3_aa: CASSMEPYGYTF
d_call: TRBD2; v_call: TRBV7-2; clone_size: many; j_call: TRBJ2-1; cdr3_length: 16; cdr3_nt: TGTGCCAGCACCCGGGGGGGGAGTTTCTCCTACAATGAGCAGTTCTTC; cdr3_aa: CASTRGGSFSYNEQFF
d_call: TRBD1; v_call: TRBV28; clone_size: many; j_call: TRBJ2-1; cdr3_length: 15; cdr3_nt: TGTGCCAGCTCATCAGGGGGATTGAGGTACAATGAGCAGTTCTTC; cdr3_aa: CASSSGGLRYNEQFF
d_call: -; v_call: TRBV30; clone_size: few; j_call: TRBJ1-5; cdr3_length: 13; cdr3_nt: TGTGCCTGGAGTTCCTCCCTGTATCAGCCCCAGCATTTT; cdr3_aa: CAWSSSLYQPQHF
d_call: TRBD2; v_call: TRBV11-3; clone_size: few; j_call: TRBJ2-1; cdr3_length: 13; cdr3_nt: TGTGCCAGCAGCTTCGCGGGGGGCAATGAGCAGTTCTTC; cdr3_aa: CASSFAGGNEQFF
d_call: -; v_call: TRBV21-1; clone_size: few; j_call: TRBJ1-2; cdr3_length: 16; cdr3_nt: TGTGCCAGCAGCAACTCCAGGGTCCCTACTCGTCATGGCTACACCTTC; cdr3_aa: CASSNSRVPTRHGYTF
d_call: -; v_call: TRBV28; clone_size: -; j_call: TRBJ2-2; cdr3_length: 13; cdr3_nt: TGTGCCAGCAGTTCCCTCCCCCGGAGGGAGCTGTTTTTT; cdr3_aa: CASSSLPRRELFF
d_call: -; v_call: TRBV10-3; clone_size: -; j_call: TRBJ2-4; cdr3_length: 17; cdr3_nt: TGTGCCATCAGTGAGGGACTGGTGATTGCCAAAAACAACATTCAGTACTTC; cdr3_aa: CAISEGLVIAKNNIQYF
d_call: -; v_call: TRBV27; clone_size: many; j_call: TRBJ2-3; cdr3_length: 13; cdr3_nt: TGTGCCAGCAGCCCCGGTAGTTCGGATACGCAGTATTTT; cdr3_aa: CASSPGSSDTQYF
d_call: -; v_call: TRBV9; clone_size: -; j_call: TRBJ1-3; cdr3_length: 14; cdr3_nt: TGTGCCAGCAGCGTAGGCAAATCTGGAAACACCATATATTTT; cdr3_aa: CASSVGKSGNTIYF
d_call: TRBD1; v_call: TRBV7-8; clone_size: -; j_call: TRBJ2-3; cdr3_length: 16; cdr3_nt: TGTGCCAGCAGCTCGGGACAGGGCTTTCCGGGGGGTACGCAGTATTTT; cdr3_aa: CASSSGQGFPGGTQYF
d_call: TRBD2; v_call: TRBV11-2; clone_size: few; j_call: TRBJ2-1; cdr3_length: 15; cdr3_nt: TGTGCCAGCAGCTTAGGAGCGGGAGCGTACGATGAGCAGTTCTTC; cdr3_aa: CASSLGAGAYDEQFF
d_call: TRBD1; v_call: TRBV5-5; clone_size: many; j_call: TRBJ1-5; cdr3_length: 15; cdr3_nt: TGTGCCAGCAGCTTACGTACAGGGGGGAATCAGCCCCAGCATTTT; cdr3_aa: CASSLRTGGNQPQHF
d_call: TRBD1; v_call: TRBV12-3/TRBV12-4; clone_size: few; j_call: TRBJ2-1; cdr3_length: 15; cdr3_nt: TGTGCCAGCAGTCCCGACAGGGTTGGATACAATGAGCAGTTCTTC; cdr3_aa: CASSPDRVGYNEQFF
d_call: TRBD2; v_call: TRBV3-1; clone_size: -; j_call: TRBJ2-7; cdr3_length: 15; cdr3_nt: TGTGCCAGCAGCCCCCGGACTAGCGGGAGGTACGAGCAGTACTTC; cdr3_aa: CASSPRTSGRYEQYF
d_call: -; v_call: TRBV29-1; clone_size: many; j_call: TRBJ2-3; cdr3_length: 12; cdr3_nt: TGCAGCGTTGATGGGGGCACAGATACGCAGTATTTT; cdr3_aa: CSVDGGTDTQYF
d_call: -; v_call: TRBV28; clone_size: -; j_call: TRBJ2-4; cdr3_length: 18; cdr3_nt: TGTGCCAGCAGTCCGGGCCGAGGGTCGGCCGGCCGTTACAACATTCAGTACTTC; cdr3_aa: CASSPGRGSAGRYNIQYF